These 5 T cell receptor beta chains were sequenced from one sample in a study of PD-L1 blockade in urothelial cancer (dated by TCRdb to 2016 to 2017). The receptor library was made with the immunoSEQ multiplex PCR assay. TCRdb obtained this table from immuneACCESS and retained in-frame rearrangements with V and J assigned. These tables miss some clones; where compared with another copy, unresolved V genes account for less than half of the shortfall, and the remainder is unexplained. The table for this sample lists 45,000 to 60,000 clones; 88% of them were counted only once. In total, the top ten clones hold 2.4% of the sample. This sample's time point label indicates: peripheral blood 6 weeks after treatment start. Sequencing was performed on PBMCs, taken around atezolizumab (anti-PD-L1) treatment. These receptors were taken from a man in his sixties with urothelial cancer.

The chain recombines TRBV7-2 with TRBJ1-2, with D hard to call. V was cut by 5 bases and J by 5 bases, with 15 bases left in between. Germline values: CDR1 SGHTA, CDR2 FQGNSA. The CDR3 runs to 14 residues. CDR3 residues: CASSPGESPYGYTF. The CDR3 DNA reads TGTGCCAGCAGCCCCGGGGAGTCTCCGTATGGCTACACCTTC.

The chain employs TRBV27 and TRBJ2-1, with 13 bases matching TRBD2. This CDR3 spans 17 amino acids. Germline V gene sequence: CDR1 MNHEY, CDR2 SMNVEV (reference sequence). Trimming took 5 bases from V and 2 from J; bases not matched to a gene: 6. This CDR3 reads CASSIRTSGSAYNEQFF. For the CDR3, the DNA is TGTGCCAGCAGTATACGGACTAGCGGGAGCGCCTACAATGAGCAGTTCTTC.

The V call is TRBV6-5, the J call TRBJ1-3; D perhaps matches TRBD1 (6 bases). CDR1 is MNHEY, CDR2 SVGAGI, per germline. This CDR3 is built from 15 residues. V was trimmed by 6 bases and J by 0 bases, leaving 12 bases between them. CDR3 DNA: TGTGCCAGCAGCCAACAGGGCATCTCTGGAAACACCATATATTTT. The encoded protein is CASSQQGISGNTIYF.

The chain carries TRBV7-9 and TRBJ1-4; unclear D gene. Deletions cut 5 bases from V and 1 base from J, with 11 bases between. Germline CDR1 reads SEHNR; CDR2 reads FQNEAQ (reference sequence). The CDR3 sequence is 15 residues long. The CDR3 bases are TGTGCCAGCAGCCTAACCCCGGGAACTAATGAAAAACTGTTTTTT. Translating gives CASSLTPGTNEKLFF.

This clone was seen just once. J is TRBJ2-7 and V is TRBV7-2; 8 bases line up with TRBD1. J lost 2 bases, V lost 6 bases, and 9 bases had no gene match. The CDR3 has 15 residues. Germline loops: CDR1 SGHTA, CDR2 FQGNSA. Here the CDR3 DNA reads TGTGCCAGCAGTGTGGACAGGGTCGCTACCTACGAGCAGTACTTC. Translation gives CASSVDRVATYEQYF. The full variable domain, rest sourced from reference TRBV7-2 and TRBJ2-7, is GAGVSQSPSNKVTEKGKDVELRCDPISGHTALYWYRQSLGQGLEFLIYFQGNSAPDKSGLPSDRFSAERTGGSVSTLTIQRTQQEDSAVYLCASSVDRVATYEQYFGPGTRLTVT.